This T cell receptor (beta chain) was recorded in a study of CD8 T cells in Susac syndrome. It was with random hexamers that 0.5 to 1 ug RNA was reverse transcribed. MiXCR, run by TCRdb on the immunoSEQ multiplex PCR reads, gives a single entry per CDR3 protein. The sample has approximately 130,000 distinct CDR3 sequences; 94% are singletons. CD8+ and CD4+ blood T cells underwent TCR beta sequencing. The germline CDR1 and CDR2 sequences are LGHDT and YNNKEL (reference sequence). The V end lost 1 base, the J end lost 0 bases, and 7 bases lay between the germline ends. CDR3 length: 15 residues. Specimen: CD4+ T cells from PBMCs. The source is a human donor in good health. The V call is TRBV3-1, the J call TRBJ1-5, with D unclear. CDR3 in DNA: TGTGCCAGCAGCCAAGGTCCCGATAGCAATCAGCCCCAGCATTTT. Encoded protein: CASSQGPDSNQPQHF.